Only a few counts were recorded for the clone carrying this T cell receptor beta chain. The sample belongs to a study of blood T cells in healthy people across ages. A J-beta primer mix and a sample-barcoded 5' primer were used in a second PCR of roughly 6 to 12 cycles. A 12-random-nucleotide template-switch adaptor tagged each cDNA molecule. TCRdb called the 5' RACE reads again in MiXCR, with one record for every CDR3 protein. The sample lists over a million distinct CDR3 sequences; less than 25% were seen once. The CDR3 is 14 amino acids. The V gene's germline CDR1 is LNHNV and CDR2 YYDKDF (reference sequence). The same sample was also used in a study of T cells of mothers and their children. From that report: The study recruited a few healthy Caucasian mothers and their six children as donors. Each child gave some 3 million TCR beta CDR3 reads (each mother, over 9.5 million). Biologically related mothers and children overlapped slightly more than unrelated pairs, a non-significant difference.

The V and J genes are TRBV15 and TRBJ2-5, with D unresolved. The assigned J gene may be wrong: the sequence end matches TRBJ2-7 better. The sample was blood. The sequence was obtained from a girl aged 2-10 years in good health. CDR3 coding DNA: TGTGCCACCAGCAGAGATCTGAGTGGCGACGAGCAGTACTTC. It encodes CATSRDLSGDEQYF.